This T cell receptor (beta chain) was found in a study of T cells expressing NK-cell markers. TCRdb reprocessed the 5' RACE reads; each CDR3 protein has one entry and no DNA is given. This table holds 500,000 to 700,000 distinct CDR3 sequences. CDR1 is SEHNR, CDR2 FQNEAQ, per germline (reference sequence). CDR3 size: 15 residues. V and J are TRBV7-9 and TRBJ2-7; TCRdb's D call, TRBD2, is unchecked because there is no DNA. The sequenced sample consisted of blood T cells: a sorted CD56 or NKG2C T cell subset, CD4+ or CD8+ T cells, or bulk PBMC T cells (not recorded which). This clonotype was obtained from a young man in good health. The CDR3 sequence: CASSLTAGTTVVQYF. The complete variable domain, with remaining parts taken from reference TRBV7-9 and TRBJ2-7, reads DTGVSQNPRHKITKRGQNVTFRCDPISEHNRLYWYRQTLGQGPEFLTYFQNEAQLEKSRLLSDRFSAERPKGSFSTLEIQRTEQGDSAMYLCASSLTAGTTVVQYFGPGTRLTVT.